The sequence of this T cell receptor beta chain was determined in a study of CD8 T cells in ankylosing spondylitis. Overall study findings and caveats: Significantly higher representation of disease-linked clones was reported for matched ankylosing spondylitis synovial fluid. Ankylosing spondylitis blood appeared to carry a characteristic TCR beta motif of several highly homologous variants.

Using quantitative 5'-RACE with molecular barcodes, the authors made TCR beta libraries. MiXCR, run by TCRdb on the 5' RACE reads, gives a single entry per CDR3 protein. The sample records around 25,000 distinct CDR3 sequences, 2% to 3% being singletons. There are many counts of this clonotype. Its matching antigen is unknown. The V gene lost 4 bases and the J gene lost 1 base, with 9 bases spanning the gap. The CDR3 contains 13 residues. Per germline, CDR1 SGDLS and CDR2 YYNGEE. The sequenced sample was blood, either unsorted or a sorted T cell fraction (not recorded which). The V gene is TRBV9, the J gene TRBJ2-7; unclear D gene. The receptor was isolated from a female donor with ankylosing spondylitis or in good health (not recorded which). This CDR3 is CASSRSGSYEQYF. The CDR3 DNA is TGTGCCAGCAGCCGTAGTGGGTCCTACGAGCAGTACTTC.